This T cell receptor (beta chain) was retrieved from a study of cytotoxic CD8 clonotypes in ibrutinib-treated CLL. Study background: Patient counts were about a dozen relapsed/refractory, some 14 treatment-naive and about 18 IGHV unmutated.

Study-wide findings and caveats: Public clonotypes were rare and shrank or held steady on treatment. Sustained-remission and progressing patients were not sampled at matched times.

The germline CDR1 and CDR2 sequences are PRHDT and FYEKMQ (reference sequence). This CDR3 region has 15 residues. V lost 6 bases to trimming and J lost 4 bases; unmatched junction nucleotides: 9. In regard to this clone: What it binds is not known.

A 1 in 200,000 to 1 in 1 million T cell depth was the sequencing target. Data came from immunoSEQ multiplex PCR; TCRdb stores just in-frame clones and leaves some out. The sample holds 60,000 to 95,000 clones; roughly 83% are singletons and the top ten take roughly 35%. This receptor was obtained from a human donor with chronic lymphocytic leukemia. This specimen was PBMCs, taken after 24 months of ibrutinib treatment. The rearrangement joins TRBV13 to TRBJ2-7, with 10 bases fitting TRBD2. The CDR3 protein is CASSPRTSGTYEQYF. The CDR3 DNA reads TGTGCCAGCAGTCCGAGGACTAGCGGTACATACGAGCAGTACTTC.